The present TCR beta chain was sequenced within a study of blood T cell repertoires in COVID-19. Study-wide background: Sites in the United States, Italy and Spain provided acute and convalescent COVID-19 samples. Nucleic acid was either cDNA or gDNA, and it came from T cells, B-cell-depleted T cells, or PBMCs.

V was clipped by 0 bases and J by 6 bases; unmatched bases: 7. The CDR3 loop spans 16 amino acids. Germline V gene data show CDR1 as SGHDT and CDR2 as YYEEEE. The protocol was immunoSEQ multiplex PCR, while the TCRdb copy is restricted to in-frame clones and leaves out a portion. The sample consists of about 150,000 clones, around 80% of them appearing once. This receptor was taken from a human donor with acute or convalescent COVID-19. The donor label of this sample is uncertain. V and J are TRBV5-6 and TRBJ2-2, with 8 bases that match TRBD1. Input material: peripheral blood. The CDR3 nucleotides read TGTGCCAGCAGCTTGGGGGACAGGTTTCGGGCCGGGGAGCTGTTTTTT. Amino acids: CASSLGDRFRAGELFF.